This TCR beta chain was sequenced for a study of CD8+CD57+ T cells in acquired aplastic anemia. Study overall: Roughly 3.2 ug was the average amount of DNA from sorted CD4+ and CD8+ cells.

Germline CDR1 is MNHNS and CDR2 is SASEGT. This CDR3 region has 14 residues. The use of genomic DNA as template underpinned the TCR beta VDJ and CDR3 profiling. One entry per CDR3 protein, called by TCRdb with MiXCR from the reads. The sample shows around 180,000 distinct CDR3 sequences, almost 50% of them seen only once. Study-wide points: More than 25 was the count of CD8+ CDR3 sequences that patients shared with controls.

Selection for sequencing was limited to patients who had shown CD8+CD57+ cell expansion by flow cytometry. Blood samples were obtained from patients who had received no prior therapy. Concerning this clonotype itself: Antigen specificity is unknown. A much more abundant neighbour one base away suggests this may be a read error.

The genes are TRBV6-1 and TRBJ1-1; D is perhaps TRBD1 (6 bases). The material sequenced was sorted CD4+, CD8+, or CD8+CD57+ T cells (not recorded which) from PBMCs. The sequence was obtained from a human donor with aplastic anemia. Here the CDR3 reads CASSGYRDEVGALF. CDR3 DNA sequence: TGTGCCAGCAGTGGATACAGGGATGAGGTTGGAGCTCTCTTT.